Given below is one T cell receptor (beta chain) in context. These data are taken from a study of shared clonotypes between healthy human individuals. Researchers sequenced unsorted PBMC DNA using ten immunoSEQ deep assay plates. TCRdb's table, derived via immunoSEQ multiplex PCR, lists solely in-frame clones and lacks some. This table has about 480,000 clones, 60% to 80% appearing once. J lost 2 bases, V lost 4 bases, and 4 bases had no gene match. This CDR3 contains 15 residues. Per germline, CDR1 MNHEY and CDR2 SMNVEV (reference sequence). Donors had no recently reported acute infections or vaccinations and were HIV-negative.

The sequence was obtained from a woman in her forties in good health. Some clones in this sample may be carry-over from other donors' samples. The sample was PBMCs. V is TRBV27 and J is TRBJ2-7, with 11 bases matching TRBD1. This CDR3 is CASSSGQGATYEQYF. The DNA of the CDR3 is TGTGCCAGCAGTTCAGGACAGGGGGCCACCTACGAGCAGTACTTC.